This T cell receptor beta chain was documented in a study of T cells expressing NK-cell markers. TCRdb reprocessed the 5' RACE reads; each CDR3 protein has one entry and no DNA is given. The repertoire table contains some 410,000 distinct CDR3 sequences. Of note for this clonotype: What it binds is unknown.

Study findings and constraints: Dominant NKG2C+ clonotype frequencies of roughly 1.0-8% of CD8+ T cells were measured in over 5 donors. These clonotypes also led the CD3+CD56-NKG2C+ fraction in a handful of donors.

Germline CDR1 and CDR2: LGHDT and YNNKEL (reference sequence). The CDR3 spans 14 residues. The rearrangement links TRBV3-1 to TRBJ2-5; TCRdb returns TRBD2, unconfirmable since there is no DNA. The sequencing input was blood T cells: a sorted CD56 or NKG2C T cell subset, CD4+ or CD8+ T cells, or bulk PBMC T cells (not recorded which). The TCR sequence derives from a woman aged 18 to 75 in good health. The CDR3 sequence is CASRDSGGEETQYF.